Shown below are 5 T cell receptor beta chains from a single sample sequenced in a study of T cells after yellow fever vaccination. TCRdb passed the 5' RACE reads through MiXCR, listing each CDR3 protein once. The repertoire has roughly 500,000 distinct CDR3 sequences, over 15% of them found once; the top ten carry more than 13%. The sequences come from PBMCs, collected 15 days after the yellow fever booster vaccination. The receptors come from a man in his thirties or forties who received the YFV17D yellow fever vaccine.

This clonotype was observed a handful of times. V is TRBV12-3 or TRBV12-4 and J is TRBJ2-7; TRBD2 matches at 9 bases. The V segment lost 3 bases and the J segment 4 bases; nucleotides outside the gene matches: 7. The CDR3 has 15 residues. The CDR3 DNA sequence: TGTGCCAGCAGTTTTGGGAGCGGGAGGTTATACGAGCAGTACTTC. Translated: CASSFGSGRLYEQYF.

The chain has TRBV20-1 and TRBJ2-1; D is ambiguous. CDR1 and CDR2 (germline): DFQATT, SNEGSKA (reference sequence). Trimming took 1 base from V and 3 from J, leaving 7 bases between them. The CDR3 is 13 amino acids. The CDR3 DNA reads as TGCAGTGCTAGAGTTCGCCTCTACAATGAGCAGTTCTTC. Encoded protein: CSARVRLYNEQFF.

The table lists this clonotype with a few counts. The gene calls are TRBV9 and TRBJ2-1, with 10 nucleotides matching TRBD2. V was clipped by 2 bases and J by 10 bases; unmatched bases: 18. Germline V CDR1 and CDR2: SGDLS, YYNGEE. CDR3 length equals 18 residues. The CDR3 spells CASSVDDLAGVFGEEQFF. DNA for the CDR3: TGTGCCAGCAGCGTTGACGACCTAGCGGGAGTATTTGGCGAGGAGCAGTTCTTC.

This clonotype came up a few times. The chain couples TRBV18 to TRBJ2-7; 7 nucleotides agree with TRBD1. Trimming cost V 7 bases and J 5 bases; bases outside gene matches: 14. Germline values: CDR1 KGHSH, CDR2 LQKENI. CDR3 length: 15 amino acids. Here the CDR3 DNA reads TGTGCCAGCTTCGCCACGAGACAGGGATTCCACGAGCAGTACTTC. Translation: CASFATRQGFHEQYF. The full variable domain, in which reference TRBV18 and TRBJ2-7 provide the parts outside the CDR3, is NAGVMQNPRHLVRRRGQEARLRCSPMKGHSHVYWYRQLPEEGLKFMVYLQKENIIDESGMPKERFSAEFPKEGPSILRIQQVVRGDSAAYFCASFATRQGFHEQYFGPGTRLTVT.

This clonotype has a single count. The genes are TRBV29-1 and TRBJ2-3; maybe TRBD1 (5 bases). CDR1 is SQVTM and CDR2 is ANQGSEA in the germline V gene. The CDR3 covers 13 residues. V lost 5 bases and J 0 bases, leaving 9 bases between the germline ends. CDR3 sequence (DNA): TGCAGCGTTATGACAGCTAGCACAGATACGCAGTATTTT. It translates to CSVMTASTDTQYF.